One and the same sample provided the 24 T cell receptor beta chains below, sequenced in a study of T cells in Graves' hyperthyroidism and ophthalmopathy. TCR beta CDR3 region amplification was performed from RNA transcripts. An initial round of RT-PCR targeting the TCR CDR3 relied on the HTBI primer set. TCRdb reanalysed the multiplex PCR reads using MiXCR and keeps one entry per CDR3 protein. The sample has around 35,000 distinct CDR3 sequences, approximately 52% seen once. The source material was blood. These TCRs come from a man aged 35 to 55 with Graves' ophthalmopathy.

This clonotype has ten or more counts. V gene TRBV5-6 combines with J gene TRBJ2-3; no definite D call. The V and J ends lost 4 bases and 2 bases respectively, with 14 bases between them. This CDR3 is 15 amino acids long. Per germline, CDR1 SGHDT and CDR2 YYEEEE. The CDR3 protein is CASSLTDTTTDTQYF. The CDR3 DNA sequence: TGTGCCAGCAGCCTAACCGATACCACCACAGATACGCAGTATTTT.

This clonotype is labeled medium-sized. The V gene is TRBV11-2, the J gene TRBJ1-1; maybe TRBD1 (6 bases). The V gene's germline CDR1 is SGHAT and CDR2 FQNNGV. The CDR3 sequence is 15 residues long. V was clipped by 5 bases and J by 0 bases, with 13 bases between them. The CDR3 DNA follows: TGTGCCAGCAGCACTAGGACAGATCTGAACACTGAAGCTTTCTTT. Its protein is CASSTRTDLNTEAFF.

J is TRBJ1-4 and V is TRBV29-1; tentative D call: TRBD1 (5 bases). There are 12 residues in the CDR3. Germline-derived CDR1 and CDR2 are SQVTM and ANQGSEA. As DNA, the CDR3 is TGCAGTTTATCAAGGGGAGGTGAAAAACTGTTTTTT. Protein: CSLSRGGEKLFF.

For this clonotype: No conserved phenylalanine or tryptophan is present at the end of the CDR3, so a read error is the likely explanation. The V and J genes are TRBV20-1 and TRBJ2-3; 8 bases align to TRBD2. The CDR3 runs to 16 residues. The V gene's germline CDR1 is DFQATT and CDR2 SNEGSKA (reference sequence). V lost 1 base, J lost 4 bases, and 10 bases stayed unmatched. The CDR3 DNA reads TGCAGTGCTAGAGTAACCCAGTGGCGGGAGGCAGATACGCAGTATTCT. Its translation: CSARVTQWREADTQYS.

Of note for this clonotype: A much larger clone sits a single nucleotide away, making a read error possible. The J gene is TRBJ2-1, the V gene TRBV7-9; either TRBD1 or TRBD2 may supply D (6 bases each). This CDR3 region has 14 residues. Per germline, CDR1 SEHNR and CDR2 FQNEAQ (reference sequence). Here the CDR3 reads CASSLMGGRNGQFF. CDR3 DNA sequence: TGTGCCAGCAGCTTAATGGGGGGCAGGAATGGGCAGTTCTTC.

A remark on this clonotype: One end of the junction varies from germline; a read error may be responsible. This chain joins TRBV20-1 and TRBJ1-1; TRBD1 might be the D (6 bases). The CDR3 sequence is 16 residues long. The germline V gene has CDR1 DFQATT and CDR2 SNEGSKA (reference sequence). CDR3 sequence (DNA): TGCAGTGCTAGTGATGGAGACAGGACTAGGGGCACTGAAGCTTCCTTT. Its translation: CSASDGDRTRGTEASF.

This clonotype was recorded at least ten times. The CDR3 DNA follows: TGCAGTGCTAGAGAACGATCCGGCCAAACATACGAGCAGTACTTC. This sequence encodes CSARERSGQTYEQYF. This chain uses TRBV20-1 with TRBJ2-7; D gene ambiguous. The germline V and J ends were trimmed by 0 bases and 4 bases, with 16 bases remaining between them. Germline CDR1 DFQATT, CDR2 SNEGSKA (reference sequence). The CDR3 extends over 15 amino acids.

This clonotype was recorded many times. V and J are TRBV5-6 and TRBJ2-4; D is perhaps TRBD1 (5 bases). Per germline, CDR1 SGHDT and CDR2 YYEEEE. Trimming took 0 bases from V and 0 from J, leaving 10 bases between them. The CDR3 is 16 amino acids. Here the CDR3 reads CASSLGTGLAKNIQYF. The CDR3 region has the DNA TGTGCCAGCAGCTTGGGAACAGGATTAGCCAAAAACATTCAGTACTTC.

This clonotype has only a few counts. An end of the junction differs from the germline gene, which may be a read error. The chain has TRBV7-9 and TRBJ2-1, with D maybe TRBD2 (5 bases). Germline V gene data show CDR1 as SEHNR and CDR2 as FQNEAQ (reference sequence). The CDR3 contains 14 residues. CDR3 residues: CASNLVGSLAEQFF. CDR3 nucleotide sequence: TGTGCCAGCAACTTAGTGGGGAGTTTGGCTGAGCAGTTCTTC. The full variable domain, its missing parts supplied by reference TRBV7-9 and TRBJ2-1, is DTGVSQNPRHKITKRGQNVTFRCDPISEHNRLYWYRQTLGQGPEFLTYFQNEAQLEKSRLLSDRFSAERPKGSFSTLEIQRTEQGDSAMYLCASNLVGSLAEQFFGPGTRLTVL.

Of note for this clonotype: The germline gene is not matched at one end of the junction; a read error may be the cause. The chain has TRBV7-8 and TRBJ1-4; D possibly corresponds to TRBD1 (6 bases). Per the germline V gene, CDR1 is SGHVS and CDR2 is FQNEAQ. The CDR3 contains 15 residues. CDR3 sequence: CAGSSSTGLREELFF. In nucleotides, the CDR3 is TGTGCCGGCAGCTCCTCGACAGGTCTGCGGGAAGAACTGTTTTTT. The full variable domain, with the rest looked up from reference TRBV7-8 and TRBJ1-4, is GAGVSQSPRYKVAKRGQDVALRCDPISGHVSLFWYQQALGQGPEFLTYFQNEAQLDKSGLPSDRFFAERPEGSVSTLKIQRTQQEDSAVYLCAGSSSTGLREELFFGSGTQLSVL.

CDR3 sequence reads: CSAPGTVRTEAFF. CDR3 DNA sequence: TGCAGTGCCCCGGGGACCGTCCGCACTGAAGCTTTCTTT. The chain joins TRBV20-1 to TRBJ1-1; D might be TRBD1 (5 bases). This CDR3 has 13 amino acids. The germline CDR1 and CDR2 sequences are DFQATT and SNEGSKA (reference sequence). Deletions cut 6 bases from V and 4 bases from J, with 15 bases between.

In this sample, this clonotype turned up many times. The chain has TRBV19 and TRBJ2-3; D unresolved. The germline V gene encodes CDR1 LNHDA and CDR2 SQIVND (reference sequence). Trimming took 3 bases from V and 0 from J, leaving 7 bases between them. This CDR3 comprises 14 residues. The CDR3: CASSIRTSTDTQYF. The DNA of the CDR3 is TGTGCCAGTAGTATTCGGACCAGCACAGATACGCAGTATTTT.

By proportion, this clonotype is medium-sized (0.01 to 0.1%). V is TRBV10-2 and J is TRBJ1-6; the D gene is possibly TRBD1 (6 bases). V lost 7 bases and J 9 bases, leaving 10 bases between the germline ends. The germline V gene encodes CDR1 WSHSY and CDR2 SAAADI. The length of the CDR3 is 12 residues. The CDR3 bases are TGCGCCAGCAAGGGGGGGAGTTCACCCCTCCACTTT. This sequence encodes CASKGGSSPLHF.

V gene TRBV6-4 combines with J gene TRBJ1-3; TRBD1 is a possible D gene (5 bases). Per germline, CDR1 MRHNA and CDR2 SNTAGT. The CDR3 length is 15 residues. The V gene lost 5 bases and the J gene lost 4 bases, with 15 bases spanning the gap. CDR3 DNA: TGTGCCAGCAGTTCTCACGGGGGGGACGGAAACACCATATATTTT. Translating it yields CASSSHGGDGNTIYF.

J is TRBJ1-1 and V is TRBV6-5, with D tentatively TRBD1 (5 bases). Trimming shortened V by 3 bases and J by 3 bases, and 17 bases separated the two germline ends. The CDR3 is 16 residues long. The germline gives CDR1 MNHEY, CDR2 SVGAGI. CDR3 DNA sequence: TGTGCCAGCAGTTATGGGGCTGACTATGGCTACACTGAAGCTTTCTTT. Translating gives CASSYGADYGYTEAFF.

The chain is built from TRBV20-1 and TRBJ2-1; 7 bases are a match to TRBD1. Germline lookup yields CDR1 DFQATT and CDR2 SNEGSKA (reference sequence). V was pared by 6 bases and J by 14 bases, with 7 bases of the junction left unmatched. This CDR3 has 10 residues. CDR3 protein: CSAQDRIKFF. The CDR3 DNA sequence: TGCAGTGCACAGGACAGGATTAAGTTCTTC.

V gene TRBV6-5 combines with J gene TRBJ2-7, with 7 positions matching TRBD1. Germline values: CDR1 MNHEY, CDR2 SVGAGI. The ends lost 10 bases at V and 8 bases at J; junction bases unmatched: 2. This CDR3 contains 9 residues. DNA for the CDR3: TGTGCCAACAGGGGCCAGCAGTACTTC. Protein product: CANRGQQYF.

Remarks on this clonotype: Without the conserved terminal phenylalanine or tryptophan, this CDR3 likely stems from a read error. It is unclear where the CDR3 begins or ends on the DNA, so no DNA is shown, and the CDR3 is as TCRdb lists it. The gene calls are TRBV5-1 and TRBJ2-5. Counting both end residues, the CDR3 totals 8 amino acids. CDR1 and CDR2 (germline): SGHRS, YFSETQ. The CDR3 region is CASSLEGR.

Many counts were recorded for this clonotype. V and J are TRBV5-4 and TRBJ2-3; 14 nucleotides align to TRBD2. Germline V gene data show CDR1 as SGHNT and CDR2 as YYREEE (reference sequence). J was trimmed by 3 bases and V by 5 bases; bases with no gene match: 5. The CDR3 has 16 residues. The CDR3 nucleotides are TGTGCCAGCAGTACTAGACTAGCGGGGGGGACAGATACGCAGTATTTT. It is translated as CASSTRLAGGTDTQYF.

J is TRBJ2-7 and V is TRBV20-1; 9 bases are shared with TRBD1. The CDR3 spans 13 residues. Per germline, CDR1 DFQATT and CDR2 SNEGSKA (reference sequence). CDR3 nucleotide sequence: TGCAGCGCCCCCGGGACAGGGTACTACGAGCAGTACTTC. It yields the protein CSAPGTGYYEQYF.

This clonotype was counted ten times or more. The genes are TRBV7-2 and TRBJ2-7; 10 bases are shared with TRBD2. This CDR3 spans 20 amino acids. After removal of 2 bases from V and 0 bases from J, the junction contained 16 bases not matched to a gene. From germline, CDR1 is SGHTA and CDR2 FQGNSA. The CDR3 loop reads CASSLWAGLAGAASSYEQYF. The CDR3 DNA reads TGTGCCAGCAGCTTATGGGCGGGGCTAGCGGGAGCCGCCAGCTCCTACGAGCAGTACTTC. The full variable domain, rest sourced from reference TRBV7-2 and TRBJ2-7, is GAGVSQSPSNKVTEKGKDVELRCDPISGHTALYWYRQSLGQGLEFLIYFQGNSAPDKSGLPSDRFSAERTGGSVSTLTIQRTQQEDSAVYLCASSLWAGLAGAASSYEQYFGPGTRLTVT.

The V gene is TRBV6-5, the J gene TRBJ1-2; weak D call: TRBD1 (5 bases). V dropped 7 bases and J dropped 8 bases, with 14 bases sitting between them. The V gene's germline CDR1 is MNHEY and CDR2 SVGAGI. The CDR3 sequence is 12 residues long. The DNA of the CDR3 is TGTGCCAGCATAAGGGGTACGAACGGCTACACCTTC. This gives the protein CASIRGTNGYTF.

In this sample, this clonotype turned up many times. V is TRBV2 and J is TRBJ2-1, with D maybe TRBD1 (6 bases). Per germline, CDR1 SNHLY and CDR2 FYNNEI. V was cut by 5 bases and J by 2 bases, with 13 bases left in between. This CDR3 spans 15 amino acids. In DNA form, the CDR3 reads TGTGCCAGCAGTACGGACAGCGACGCCTACAATGAGCAGTTCTTC. Protein sequence: CASSTDSDAYNEQFF.

On this clonotype itself: This sequence may be a read error, since a much larger clone differs from it by one base. V is TRBV3-1 and J is TRBJ1-4; unclear D gene. The CDR3 contains 15 residues. CDR1 is LGHDT, CDR2 YNNKEL, per germline (reference sequence). The CDR3 here is CASSHPRATNKKLFF. The CDR3 DNA follows: TGTGCCAGCAGCCACCCCAGAGCAACTAATAAAAAACTGTTTTTT.